The 18 T cell receptor beta chains below all came from one sample that was sequenced in a study of cytomegalovirus exposure and HLA in healthy donors. 60 Vbeta and 13 Jbeta primers were used in PCR. Measured with immunoSEQ multiplex PCR; TCRdb has only the in-frame clones, and not every one. The sample lists about 67,000 clones, around 89% occurring once. Sequencing was carried out using PBMCs. Receptor source: a woman aged 25 to 39 in good health and CMV-seropositive.

The chain recombines TRBV28 with TRBJ1-5, with D possibly TRBD1 on 6 matching bases. Trimming cost V 6 bases and J 3 bases, with 15 bases left between them. The CDR3 extends over 15 amino acids. Germline loops: CDR1 MDHEN, CDR2 SYDVKM. CDR3 DNA sequence: TGTGCCAGCAGGCCTAATACAGGGTACAATCAGCCCCAGCATTTT. Its translation is CASRPNTGYNQPQHF.

The chain uses TRBV19 and TRBJ2-7; TRBD2 matches at 10 bases. Germline lookup yields CDR1 LNHDA and CDR2 SQIVND (reference sequence). The CDR3 runs 14 residues. J was trimmed by 6 bases and V by 6 bases; bases with no gene match: 8. CDR3 sequence: CASSPGTSAFEQYF. CDR3 in DNA: TGTGCCAGTAGCCCCGGGACTAGCGCCTTCGAGCAGTACTTC.

The chain recombines TRBV15 with TRBJ2-7; 8 bases align to TRBD1. The CDR3 sequence is 18 residues long. Trimming removed 1 base from V and 2 bases from J; junction bases left unmatched: 13. Germline V gives CDR1 LNHNV, CDR2 YYDKDF (reference sequence). The CDR3: CATSRAGTGLLGAYEQYF. CDR3 DNA: TGTGCCACCAGCAGAGCCGGGACAGGACTACTGGGAGCCTACGAGCAGTACTTC.

This chain uses TRBV4-1 with TRBJ1-5; D remains ambiguous. The CDR3 is 13 amino acids. V was pared by 1 base and J by 6 bases, with 7 bases between. The germline V gene has CDR1 MGHRA and CDR2 YSYEKL. CDR3 sequence reads: CASSQVLAQPQHF. The CDR3 DNA sequence: TGCGCCAGCAGCCAAGTGTTGGCTCAGCCCCAGCATTTT.

The chain has TRBV9 and TRBJ1-4; TRBD1 matches at 12 bases. Germline V gene sequence: CDR1 SGDLS, CDR2 YYNGEE. The length of the CDR3 is 16 residues. V trimming: 4 bases; J trimming: 8 bases; junction bases outside the gene matches: 9. The CDR3 protein is CASSPTGGTGGEKLFF. CDR3 DNA: TGTGCCAGCAGCCCTACCGGCGGGACAGGGGGCGAAAAACTGTTTTTT.

This sequence joins TRBV6-4 and TRBJ2-1, with TRBD1 matching 11 bases. V shed 8 bases and J 5 bases; nucleotides not matched to a gene: 2. CDR1 and CDR2 from the germline V gene are MRHNA and SNTAGT. CDR3 length: 13 residues. CDR3 nucleotide sequence: TGTGCCAGCGGACAGGGGGCAAACAATGAGCAGTTCTTC. This sequence encodes CASGQGANNEQFF.

V usage is TRBV27 and J usage is TRBJ2-7, with D possibly being TRBD1 (6 bases). The V gene's germline CDR1 is MNHEY and CDR2 SMNVEV (reference sequence). V lost 3 bases, J lost 6 bases, and 21 bases lay in between. The CDR3 is 16 amino acids. The CDR3: CASSLTGVFSVGEQYF. DNA of the CDR3: TGTGCCAGCAGTTTGACAGGCGTATTTTCCGTGGGCGAGCAGTACTTC.

J is TRBJ2-1 and V is TRBV6-4, with 8 bases lining up with TRBD2. The V gene's germline CDR1 is MRHNA and CDR2 SNTAGT. The CDR3 spans 13 residues. Losses at the gene ends were 8 bases for V and 6 bases for J; bases not matched to a gene: 6. Here the CDR3 DNA reads TGTGCCAGCGGACTAGCCCCAAGCAATGAGCAGTTCTTC. The encoded protein is CASGLAPSNEQFF.

This rearrangement joins TRBV18 to TRBJ2-3; maybe TRBD2 (5 bases). Trimming removed 5 bases from V and 2 bases from J, with 8 bases in between. The CDR3 contains 13 residues. Germline V gives CDR1 KGHSH, CDR2 LQKENI. CDR3 nucleotides: TGTGCCAGCTCAACCGGGAACACAGATACGCAGTATTTT. Its translation: CASSTGNTDTQYF.

In its sample, this clone was seen once. The V and J genes are TRBV5-6 and TRBJ1-5; 7 bases are a match to TRBD1. Germline loops: CDR1 SGHDT, CDR2 YYEEEE. V dropped 0 bases and J dropped 0; count of bases not matched to a gene: 9. CDR3 length equals 18 residues. The CDR3 region has the DNA TGTGCCAGCAGCTTGGCCGAACAGGGGTTGATTAGCAATCAGCCCCAGCATTTT. Residues: CASSLAEQGLISNQPQHF.

The rearrangement joins TRBV4-1 to TRBJ2-1, with D unclear. The V end lost 3 bases, the J end lost 6 bases, and 15 bases lay between the germline ends. The CDR3 length is 15 residues. Germline V CDR1 and CDR2: MGHRA, YSYEKL. Here the CDR3 reads CASSHSRALINEQFF. CDR3 nucleotides: TGCGCCAGCAGCCACTCTAGAGCCCTTATCAATGAGCAGTTCTTC.

This rearrangement joins TRBV27 to TRBJ2-7; tentatively, D is TRBD1 (6 bases). Germline CDR1 and CDR2: MNHEY and SMNVEV (reference sequence). The CDR3 sequence is 14 residues long. Deletions cut 6 bases from V and 3 bases from J, with 15 bases between. This chain's CDR3 is CASRLRDTSYEQYF. CDR3 sequence (DNA): TGTGCCAGCAGGCTACGGGACACAAGCTACGAGCAGTACTTC.

J is TRBJ2-7 and V is TRBV7-6, with TRBD1 identical over 8 bases. The CDR3 contains 15 residues. V trimming: 5 bases; J trimming: 0 bases; junction bases outside the gene matches: 6. Germline V gene sequence: CDR1 SGHVS, CDR2 FNYEAQ. The CDR3: CASSLDRGLSYEQYF. In DNA form, the CDR3 reads TGTGCCAGCAGCCTCGACAGGGGCCTCTCCTACGAGCAGTACTTC.

J is TRBJ2-1 and V is TRBV19; TRBD1 aligns across 7 bases. The CDR3 has 13 amino acids. Germline assignment: CDR1 LNHDA and CDR2 SQIVND (reference sequence). The junction had 9 bases not matched to a gene; V was cut back by 9 bases and J by 7 bases. The CDR3 loop reads CASAWDRLNEQFF. DNA for the CDR3: TGTGCCAGCGCCTGGGACAGACTAAATGAGCAGTTCTTC.

The V call is TRBV30, the J call TRBJ2-5; TRBD2 agrees at 8 bases. The length of the CDR3 is 15 residues. Germline trimming cut 0 bases from V and 1 base from J; bases unmatched to any gene: 4. The germline V gene has CDR1 GTSNPN and CDR2 SVGIG (reference sequence). This CDR3 is CAWSVLRGGQETQYF. CDR3 in DNA: TGTGCCTGGAGTGTACTTCGGGGGGGCCAAGAGACCCAGTACTTC.

The chain has TRBV5-1 and TRBJ2-6; the D gene is possibly TRBD1 (6 bases). Germline CDR1 reads SGHRS; CDR2 reads YFSETQ. The CDR3 is 18 residues long. V was trimmed by 7 bases and J by 0 bases, leaving 20 bases between them. CDR3 sequence (DNA): TGCGCCAGCCGGCCCTCGACAGGAAGTTTCTCTGGGGCCAACGTCCTGACTTTC. Encoded protein: CASRPSTGSFSGANVLTF.

The J gene is TRBJ1-5, the V gene TRBV2; 9 nucleotides line up with TRBD1. The CDR3 is made up of 17 amino acids. The junction had 13 bases not matched to a gene; V was cut back by 6 bases and J by 4 bases. Germline loops: CDR1 SNHLY, CDR2 FYNNEI. For the CDR3, the DNA is TGTGCCAGCAGCGAACAACAATTAGGGACAGGGAATCAGCCCCAGCATTTT. Translated, it gives CASSEQQLGTGNQPQHF. Variable domain in full (rest from reference TRBV2 and TRBJ1-5): EPEVTQTPSHQVTQMGQEVILRCVPISNHLYFYWYRQILGQKVEFLVSFYNNEISEKSEIFDDQFSVERPDGSNFTLKIRSTKLEDSAMYFCASSEQQLGTGNQPQHFGDGTRLSIL.

This chain uses TRBV5-1 with TRBJ2-7; 8 nucleotides align to TRBD2. The CDR3 totals 14 residues. The J segment lost 0 bases and the V segment lost 5 bases, leaving 4 bases of the junction unmatched. CDR1 and CDR2 from the germline V gene are SGHRS and YFSETQ. Here the CDR3 DNA reads TGCGCCAGCAGGGAGACTAGCGCCTCCTACGAGCAGTACTTC. It encodes CASRETSASYEQYF.